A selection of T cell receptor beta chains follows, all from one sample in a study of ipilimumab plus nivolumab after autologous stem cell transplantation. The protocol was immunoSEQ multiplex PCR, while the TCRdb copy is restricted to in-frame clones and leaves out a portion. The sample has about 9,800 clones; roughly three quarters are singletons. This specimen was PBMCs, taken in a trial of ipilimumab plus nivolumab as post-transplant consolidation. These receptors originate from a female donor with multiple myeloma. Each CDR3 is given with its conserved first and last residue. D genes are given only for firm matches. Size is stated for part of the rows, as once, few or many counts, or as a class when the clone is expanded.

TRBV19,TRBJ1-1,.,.,TGTGCCAGTATCCGGGGACCGACTGAAGCTTTCTTT,CASIRGPTEAFF
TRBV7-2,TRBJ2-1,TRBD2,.,TGTGCCAGCAGCTCCGGGGGGAGGTTGTGGAATGAGCAGTTCTTC,CASSSGGRLWNEQFF
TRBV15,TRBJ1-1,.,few,TGTGCCACCAGCAGAGCGTCCGGTTATACTGAAGCTTTCTTT,CATSRASGYTEAFF
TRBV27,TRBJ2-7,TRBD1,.,TGTGCCAGCAGTTTAAACCGCGGCAGGGGGTACGAGCAGTACTTC,CASSLNRGRGYEQYF
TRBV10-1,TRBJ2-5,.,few,TGCGCCAGCAGCCCTCAAGGGGGACTTGAGACCCAGTACTTC,CASSPQGGLETQYF
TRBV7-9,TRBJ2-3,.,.,TGTGCCAGCAGCTTAGACAGATCCACAGATACGCAGTATTTT,CASSLDRSTDTQYF
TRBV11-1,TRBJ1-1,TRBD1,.,TGTGCCAGCAGCTTAGCGCCCGACAGGGCCACTGAAGCTTTCTTT,CASSLAPDRATEAFF
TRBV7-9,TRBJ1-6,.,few,TGTGCCAGCAGCCTCGGTCGACGGGCGAGGTACTTT,CASSLGRRARYF
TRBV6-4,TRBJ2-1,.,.,TGTGCCAGCAGTCCAAGTACTAGTGGTGGGCAGTTCTTC,CASSPSTSGGQFF
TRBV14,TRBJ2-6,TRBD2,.,TGTGCCAGCAGCCAACAAGCGGGAGGTCCACCTGGGGCCAACGTCCTGACTTTC,CASSQQAGGPPGANVLTF
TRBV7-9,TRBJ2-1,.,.,TGTGCCAGCAGGCAGGGGAATGAGCAGTTCTTC,CASRQGNEQFF
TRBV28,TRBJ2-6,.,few,TGTGCCAGCAGCCCTTACTCTGGGGCCAACGTCCTGACTTTC,CASSPYSGANVLTF
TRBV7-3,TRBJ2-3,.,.,TGTGCCAGCGGGCTCGGGGATACGCAGTATTTT,CASGLGDTQYF
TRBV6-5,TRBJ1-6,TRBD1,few,TGTGCCAGCAGTCAGGGGGGAAGAGGGAATTCACCCCTCCACTTT,CASSQGGRGNSPLHF
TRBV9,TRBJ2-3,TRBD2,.,TGTGCCAGCAGCCCAGGACTAGCGGGAGTGGGTACAGATACGCAGTATTTT,CASSPGLAGVGTDTQYF
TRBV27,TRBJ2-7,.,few,TGTGCCAGCAGTATGCCCACAGGCGAGCAGTACTTC,CASSMPTGEQYF
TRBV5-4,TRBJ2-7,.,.,TGTGCCAGCAGCACGGAGGGGGCGGATTACGAGCAGTACTTC,CASSTEGADYEQYF
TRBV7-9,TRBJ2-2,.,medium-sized,TGTGCCAGCCAGCGGATGAGCGACACCGGGGAGCTGTTTTTT,CASQRMSDTGELFF
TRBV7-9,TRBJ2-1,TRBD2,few,TGTGCCAGCAGCTTAGGGACTAGCGGGAGAGAAAATGAGCAGTTCTTC,CASSLGTSGRENEQFF
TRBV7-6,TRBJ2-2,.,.,TGTGCCAGCAGCTCCCGACATAACACCGGGGAGCTGTTTTTT,CASSSRHNTGELFF
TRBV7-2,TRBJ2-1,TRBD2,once,TGTGCCAGCGGGGGGACTAGCGGGAGAAATGAGCAGTTCTTC,CASGGTSGRNEQFF
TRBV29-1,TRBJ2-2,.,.,TGCAGCATTTTGCTCCCCTCGGACGGGAACACCGGGGAGCTGTTTTTT,CSILLPSDGNTGELFF
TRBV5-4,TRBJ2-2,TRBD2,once,TGTGCCAGCAGCTTAAGCGGGAGTGGCAACACCGGGGAGCTGTTTTTT,CASSLSGSGNTGELFF
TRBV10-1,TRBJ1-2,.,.,TGCGCCAGCAGTGAGAACGTAGGCGGCTATGGCTACACCTTC,CASSENVGGYGYTF
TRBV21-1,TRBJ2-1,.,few,TGTGCCAGCAGCGGCGGGAGGCGGGAGTCGTACAATGAGCAGTTCTTC,CASSGGRRESYNEQFF
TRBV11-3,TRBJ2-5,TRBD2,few,TGTGCCAGCAGCGCCGGACTAGCGGGAGTGGGGGAGACCCAGTACTTC,CASSAGLAGVGETQYF
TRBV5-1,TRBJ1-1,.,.,TGCGCCAGCAGCTTGTCGCCAGGGGCGGACACTGAAGCTTTCTTT,CASSLSPGADTEAFF
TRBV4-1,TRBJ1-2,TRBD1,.,TGCGCCAGCAGCCAAGATTTTTTGGGACAGGAGTCTAACTATGGCTACACCTTC,CASSQDFLGQESNYGYTF
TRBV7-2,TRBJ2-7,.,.,TGTGCCAGCAGCTTAAGCCCCCCCTACGAGCAGTACTTC,CASSLSPPYEQYF
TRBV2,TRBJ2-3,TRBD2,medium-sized,TGTGCCAGCAGAGGGGACTACCTTAGTCAGTATTTT,CASRGDYLSQYF
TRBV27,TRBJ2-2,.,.,TGTGCCAGCAGTCATCCGAGCGGGGAGCTGTTTTTT,CASSHPSGELFF
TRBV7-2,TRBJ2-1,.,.,TGTGCCAGCTCTCGGGACTCCTACAATGAGCAGTTCTTC,CASSRDSYNEQFF
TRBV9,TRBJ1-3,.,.,TGTGCCAGCAGCGTAGACAGCCTGATCGGTGGAAACACCATATATTTT,CASSVDSLIGGNTIYF
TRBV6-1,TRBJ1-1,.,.,TGTGCCAGCAGTGCGGTCCAACGGCTCACTGAAGCTTTCTTT,CASSAVQRLTEAFF
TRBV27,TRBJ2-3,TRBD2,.,TGTGCCAGCAGTTTCCCGGGAGGAGATACGCAGTATTTT,CASSFPGGDTQYF
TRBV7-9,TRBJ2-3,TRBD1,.,TGTGCCAGCAGCCGGGACAGGGGAGACACAGATACGCAGTATTTT,CASSRDRGDTDTQYF
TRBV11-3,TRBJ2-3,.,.,TGTGCCAGCAGCGAAAACCAGGGATACACAGATACGCAGTATTTT,CASSENQGYTDTQYF
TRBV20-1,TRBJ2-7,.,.,TGCAGTGCTAGTCCGGGGTATGAGCAGTACTTC,CSASPGYEQYF
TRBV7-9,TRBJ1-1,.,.,TGTGCCAGCAGCTTAGTCGGGGACACTGAAGCTTTCTTT,CASSLVGDTEAFF
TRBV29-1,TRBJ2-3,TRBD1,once,TGCAGCGTCGGACAGGGCGGAGATACGCAGTATTTT,CSVGQGGDTQYF
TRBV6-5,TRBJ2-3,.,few,TGTGCCAGCAGCAACAGGGATACGCAGTATTTT,CASSNRDTQYF
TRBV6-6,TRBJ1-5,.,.,TGTGCCAGCAGTTACTCGGCCGGGCAGCCCCAGCATTTT,CASSYSAGQPQHF
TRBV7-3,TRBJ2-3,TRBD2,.,TGTGCCAGCAGCTCCTCCGGGACTAGCGGGGATACGCAGTATTTT,CASSSSGTSGDTQYF
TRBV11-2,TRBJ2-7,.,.,TGTGCCAGCAGCTTAGATCCACCCTACGAGCAGTACTTC,CASSLDPPYEQYF
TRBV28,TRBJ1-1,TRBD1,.,TGTGCCAGCAGAACAGGGGCGAGGATAACTGAAGCTTTCTTT,CASRTGARITEAFF